This entry features one TCR beta chain sequence. Its target is unknown. This entry belongs to a study of Ad26.COV2.S vaccination and SARS-CoV-2 variants. Broader study findings: Analyses that measured TCR breadth and depth may have underestimated total T cell responses. It was reported that spike-specific CD8+ and CD4+ T cell responses were substantially broad after vaccination.

TCRdb's copy holds only in-frame clones and misses some; the assay was immunoSEQ multiplex PCR. The data contain about 480,000 clones, around nine tenths of them singletons. The sample's treatment: around 19 received Ad26.COV2.S at low or high dose, single or two shots; 5 received placebo; per-sample allocation not given. Sampling took place 63 days after the first vaccine or placebo injection. The receptor was derived from a person aged 18-60 years who received the Ad26.COV2.S COVID-19 vaccine or a placebo. The sequenced sample was peripheral blood, obtained in a trial of Ad26.COV2.S vaccine versus placebo.

The CDR3 bases are TGCGCCAGCACCGGGACAGGGAACACTGAAGCTTTCTTT. This translates into CASTGTGNTEAFF. J is TRBJ1-1 and V is TRBV5-1, with TRBD1 identical over 8 bases. Per germline, CDR1 SGHRS and CDR2 YFSETQ. With 6 bases clipped from V and 1 base from J, the junction kept 2 bases outside the gene matches. This CDR3 is built from 13 residues.